The clone carrying this T cell receptor beta chain was observed at least ten times. Antigen specificity is unknown. The data were taken from a study of T cell repertoires in cytomegalovirus infection. From the reads, TCRdb called clonotypes with MiXCR, one entry per CDR3 protein. This sample has about 310,000 distinct CDR3 sequences, with roughly a sixth found just once. Whole-study results and caveats: Predominance within the ex vivo response was attributable to HLA-C-restricted CMV-specific TCR beta clonotypes.

The CDR3 has 16 amino acids. CDR1 and CDR2 from the germline V gene are LGHNA and YSLEER. Trimming stripped 1 base from V and 2 bases from J, with 9 bases between. The TCR was taken from a human donor in good health (CMV status not recorded). Some clones in this sample may be carry-over from other donors' samples. The sample was PBMCs. This rearrangement joins TRBV4-3 to TRBJ2-6, with D uncertain. In DNA form, the CDR3 reads TGCGCCAGCAGCCAAGTCGTCGGAACTGGGGCCAACGTCCTGACTTTC. Amino acid sequence: CASSQVVGTGANVLTF.